These 26 T cell receptor beta chains came from one sample sequenced in a study of shared clonotypes between healthy human individuals. Using immunoSEQ multiplex PCR, the repertoire was profiled, and TCRdb retains in-frame clones only, with some absent. The sample consists of about 1.1 million clones, 70% to 80% of them appearing once. Material: memory CD4+ T cells from PBMCs. Noted subset: CD45RA-negative fraction. These TCRs come from a man between 18 and 35 years old in good health. Some clones in this sample may be carry-over from other donors' samples.

This clone was detected a few times. This sequence joins TRBV6-5 and TRBJ1-2, with D possibly TRBD1 on 5 matching bases. In germline, CDR1 is MNHEY, CDR2 SVGAGI. The CDR3 runs to 13 residues. Trimming took off 6 bases at V and 4 bases at J, with 12 bases between the two ends. The CDR3, as DNA: TGTGCCAGCAGCCCACAGGCGCCCTATGGCTACACCTTC. This encodes CASSPQAPYGYTF.

The chain recombines TRBV28 with TRBJ2-7; D remains unclear. V was clipped by 8 bases and J by 4 bases, with 9 bases between them. The CDR3 runs 11 residues. Germline loops: CDR1 MDHEN, CDR2 SYDVKM. In DNA, the CDR3 is TGTGCCAGCGGAGTGTTATACGAGCAGTACTTC. This encodes CASGVLYEQYF. Looking up the rest from reference TRBV28 and TRBJ2-7 gives the full variable domain: DVKVTQSSRYLVKRTGEKVFLECVQDMDHENMFWYRQDPGLGLRLIYFSYDVKMKEKGDIPEGYSVSREKKERFSLILESASTNQTSMYLCASGVLYEQYFGPGTRLTVT.

The gene calls are TRBV29-1 and TRBJ1-2, with D perhaps matching TRBD1 (5 bases). The CDR3 contains 11 residues. Trimming pared 6 bases from V and 4 bases from J, leaving 9 bases between. Germline V gene sequence: CDR1 SQVTM, CDR2 ANQGSEA. CDR3 region: CSVGDGYGYTF. CDR3 DNA: TGCAGCGTGGGGGACGGCTATGGCTACACCTTC.

The chain is built from TRBV5-1 and TRBJ1-3, with 11 bases aligning to TRBD1. Losses at the gene ends were 4 bases for V and 6 bases for J; bases not matched to a gene: 3. Germline CDR1 reads SGHRS; CDR2 reads YFSETQ. The CDR3 loop spans 14 amino acids. The CDR3 DNA reads as TGCGCCAGCAGCAGGACAGGGGGCGAAAACACCATATATTTT. It specifies CASSRTGGENTIYF.

The chain links TRBV28 to TRBJ1-2, with 7 positions matching TRBD1. Looked up from germline, CDR1 is MDHEN and CDR2 is SYDVKM. The CDR3 totals 16 residues. Trimming took 7 bases from V and 5 from J; bases not matched to a gene: 16. DNA of the CDR3: TGTGCCAGCAAAGTCTCCGAGGGGGCGGTTAATTATGGCTACACCTTC. It specifies CASKVSEGAVNYGYTF.

V gene TRBV10-3 combines with J gene TRBJ2-1, with D perhaps TRBD2 (6 bases). The CDR3 is 14 amino acids. The germline gives CDR1 ENHRY, CDR2 SYGVKD. V gave up 2 bases and J gave up 4 bases, with 9 bases separating them. The CDR3 nucleotides read TGTGCCATCAGTGAGACGACTAGTTACAATGAGCAGTTCTTC. It translates to CAISETTSYNEQFF.

This chain uses TRBV28 with TRBJ1-1; D call uncertain. This CDR3 is 14 amino acids long. CDR1 and CDR2 (germline): MDHEN, SYDVKM. V lost 4 bases, J lost 2 bases, and 11 bases lay in between. The CDR3 DNA reads as TGTGCCAGCAGTTCCCCCCCCCTTAACACTGAAGCTTTCTTT. It encodes CASSSPPLNTEAFF.

This chain uses TRBV4-1 with TRBJ1-5; D call uncertain. The CDR3 spans 15 residues. CDR1 is MGHRA and CDR2 is YSYEKL in the germline V gene. Deletions cut 6 bases from V and 10 bases from J, with 22 bases between. CDR3: CASRDNVGSLRPQHF. CDR3 coding DNA: TGCGCCAGCAGGGATAACGTTGGATCTTTGAGACCCCAGCATTTT.

The chain recombines TRBV6-5 with TRBJ2-5; TRBD1 agrees at 9 bases. After removal of 6 bases from V and 4 bases from J, the junction contained 6 bases not matched to a gene. Germline-derived CDR1 and CDR2 are MNHEY and SVGAGI. The CDR3 covers 14 residues. CDR3 in DNA: TGTGCCAGCAGGAGACAGGGGGTTGGAGAGACCCAGTACTTC. Translating gives CASRRQGVGETQYF.

This clone was seen only once. The rearrangement joins TRBV7-9 to TRBJ2-5, with 10 nucleotides matching TRBD1. Losses at the gene ends were 5 bases for V and 2 bases for J; bases not matched to a gene: 5. The CDR3 has 15 residues. The germline gives CDR1 SEHNR, CDR2 FQNEAQ (reference sequence). The CDR3: CASSKRTGGQETQYF. The CDR3 DNA reads as TGTGCCAGCAGCAAACGGACAGGGGGACAAGAGACCCAGTACTTC.

The J gene is TRBJ1-4, the V gene TRBV6-6, with D unclear. The CDR3 runs 14 residues. Germline V lookup: CDR1 MNHNY, CDR2 SVGAGI (reference sequence). Trimming took off 6 bases at V and 3 bases at J, with 11 bases between the two ends. CDR3 protein: CASSITKANEKLFF. The DNA for the CDR3 is TGTGCCAGCAGCATTACCAAGGCTAATGAAAAACTGTTTTTT.

This clone was observed many times. Additional DNA sequences in this sample encode the identical CDR3. V is TRBV20-1 and J is TRBJ1-2; D unclear. V gave up 5 bases and J gave up 3 bases, with 7 bases separating them. The V gene's germline CDR1 is DFQATT and CDR2 SNEGSKA (reference sequence). CDR3 length: 11 amino acids. In DNA form, the CDR3 reads TGCAGTGCTCCAAGGGACTATGGCTACACCTTC. Amino acid sequence: CSAPRDYGYTF.

The chain links TRBV6-1 to TRBJ1-2; D is unclear. Germline CDR1 is MNHNS and CDR2 is SASEGT. CDR3 size: 14 residues. V lost 2 bases, J lost 4 bases, and 11 bases lay in between. CDR3 amino acids: CASSERVGTYGYTF. The CDR3 bases are TGTGCCAGCAGTGAACGAGTAGGTACCTATGGCTACACCTTC.

This chain links TRBV6-5 with TRBJ1-2, with D possibly TRBD1 on 6 matching bases. Per the germline V gene, CDR1 is MNHEY and CDR2 is SVGAGI. V shed 6 bases and J shed 2 bases, with 13 bases lying between them. This CDR3 comprises 14 residues. CDR3 amino acids: CASRRRTVNYGYTF. The CDR3 DNA is TGTGCCAGCAGGCGTAGGACAGTAAACTATGGCTACACCTTC.

The genes are TRBV6-6 and TRBJ1-3, with D possibly being TRBD1 (5 bases). The CDR3 runs 15 residues. Germline loops: CDR1 MNHNY, CDR2 SVGAGI (reference sequence). Between the trimmed V and J ends, which lost 5 bases and 4 bases, there was a span of 15 bases. CDR3 protein: CASSTRGGRGNTIYF. CDR3 sequence (DNA): TGTGCCAGCAGTACCCGGGGGGGGAGAGGAAACACCATATATTTT.

The rearrangement uses TRBV19 and TRBJ1-1; maybe TRBD1 (6 bases). Looked up from germline, CDR1 is LNHDA and CDR2 is SQIVND (reference sequence). This CDR3 region has 16 residues. The V end was cut by 4 bases, the J end by 4 bases, with 19 bases between. CDR3 in DNA: TGTGCCAGTAGTAGGAGAGGGGGGGCACCGAGCACTGAAGCTTTCTTT. Its protein is CASSRRGGAPSTEAFF.

The CDR3 sequence: CASSLEGVTEAFF. CDR3 bases: TGTGCCAGCAGCTTAGAAGGGGTCACTGAAGCTTTCTTT. The chain recombines TRBV7-3 with TRBJ1-1; a weak D match, TRBD1 (5 bases). The CDR3 sequence is 13 residues long. Per germline, CDR1 SGHTA and CDR2 FQGTGA. V shed 2 bases and J shed 4 bases, with 8 bases lying between them.

The rearrangement joins TRBV5-1 to TRBJ1-1; D is ambiguous. The CDR3 has 14 amino acids. Germline V gene lookup returns CDR1 SGHRS and CDR2 YFSETQ. Trimming stripped 4 bases from V and 6 bases from J, with 16 bases between. In nucleotides, the CDR3 is TGCGCCAGCAGCCCCACGGACTCGAGGGCTGAAGCTTTCTTT. It encodes CASSPTDSRAEAFF.

V gene TRBV9 combines with J gene TRBJ1-4; D gene unclear. The CDR3 spans 14 residues. With 3 bases removed from V and 0 bases from J, the gap between germline ends came to 6 bases. From germline, CDR1 is SGDLS and CDR2 YYNGEE. In DNA, the CDR3 is TGTGCCAGCAGCGCCTCCGCAACTAATGAAAAACTGTTTTTT. Its translation is CASSASATNEKLFF.

This rearrangement joins TRBV9 to TRBJ2-3; TRBD2 matches at 7 bases. Germline trimming cut 4 bases from V and 4 bases from J; bases unmatched to any gene: 9. The V gene's germline CDR1 is SGDLS and CDR2 YYNGEE. CDR3 length: 15 amino acids. The CDR3 region has the DNA TGTGCCAGCAGCTCCGACGGGGGAGGGGCAGATACGCAGTATTTT. This codes for CASSSDGGGADTQYF. Complete variable domain (other parts from reference TRBV9 and TRBJ2-3): DSGVTQTPKHLITATGQRVTLRCSPRSGDLSVYWYQQSLDQGLQFLIQYYNGEERAKGNILERFSAQQFPDLHSELNLSSLELGDSALYFCASSSDGGGADTQYFGPGTRLTVL.

As for this clone: Distinct nucleotide sequences in the sample also encode this CDR3. V is TRBV5-1 and J is TRBJ1-5, with 7 positions matching TRBD1. The CDR3 is 14 residues long. The germline CDR1 and CDR2 sequences are SGHRS and YFSETQ. Trimming cost V 1 base and J 4 bases; bases outside gene matches: 2. CDR3 in amino acids: CASSLSGGNQPQHF. In nucleotides, the CDR3 is TGCGCCAGCAGCTTGTCAGGGGGGAATCAGCCCCAGCATTTT.

This clone was recorded a few times. This chain connects TRBV11-2 to TRBJ2-1; 16 bases line up with TRBD2. Germline CDR1 is SGHAT and CDR2 is FQNNGV. The V gene end was trimmed by 5 bases and the J gene end by 8 bases; junction bases not matched to a gene: 6. The CDR3 extends over 16 amino acids. The CDR3 region is CASSAGLAGGDYEQFF. The CDR3 DNA is TGTGCCAGCAGCGCGGGACTAGCGGGAGGGGACTATGAGCAGTTCTTC.

The chain recombines TRBV2 with TRBJ2-7, with 9 positions matching TRBD1. Germline CDR1 and CDR2: SNHLY and FYNNEI. This CDR3 comprises 15 residues. The V and J ends lost 6 bases and 4 bases, in that order; junction bases with no gene match: 10. The CDR3 spells CASRGPGTGTYEQYF. The DNA for the CDR3 is TGTGCCAGCAGGGGGCCCGGGACAGGGACTTACGAGCAGTACTTC.

The CDR3: CASSGGAGARYEQYF. CDR3 coding DNA: TGTGCCAGCAGTGGGGGAGCGGGAGCGCGCTACGAGCAGTACTTC. The chain joins TRBV25-1 to TRBJ2-7; 8 bases are shared with TRBD2. Germline lookup yields CDR1 MGHDK and CDR2 SYGVNS. CDR3 length equals 15 residues. Germline trimming cut 4 bases from V and 3 bases from J; bases unmatched to any gene: 8.

This clone was recorded many times. The CDR3 reads CASSWGTGYEQFF. The CDR3 DNA reads TGCGCCAGCAGCTGGGGGACAGGGTATGAGCAGTTCTTC. This chain joins TRBV5-1 and TRBJ2-1; 9 nucleotides match TRBD1. V shed 3 bases, J shed 8 bases, and the junction held 3 bases outside the gene matches. CDR1 and CDR2 from the germline V gene are SGHRS and YFSETQ. The CDR3 spans 13 residues.

This chain joins TRBV5-5 and TRBJ2-5; 7 positions match TRBD2. After removal of 4 bases from V and 13 bases from J, the junction contained 22 bases not matched to a gene. CDR1 and CDR2 from the germline V gene are SGHKS and YYEKEE (reference sequence). The CDR3 is 16 residues long. CDR3 sequence reads: CASSPALGTNAVRWYF. Written as DNA, the CDR3 is TGTGCCAGCAGCCCCGCGTTGGGGACTAATGCCGTCAGGTGGTACTTC.